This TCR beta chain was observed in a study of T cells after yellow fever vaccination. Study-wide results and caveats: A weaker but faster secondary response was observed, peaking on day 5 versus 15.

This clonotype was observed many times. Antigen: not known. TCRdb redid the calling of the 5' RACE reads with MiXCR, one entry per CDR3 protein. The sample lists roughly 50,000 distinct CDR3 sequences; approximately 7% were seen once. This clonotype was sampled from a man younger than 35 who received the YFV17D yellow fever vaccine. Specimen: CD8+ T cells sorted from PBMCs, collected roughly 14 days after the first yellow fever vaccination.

The CDR3 sequence: CASSWASGVADTQYF. The CDR3 DNA sequence: TGTGCCAGCAGCTGGGCTAGCGGGGTTGCAGATACGCAGTATTTT. V usage is TRBV7-2 and J usage is TRBJ2-3; 9 positions agree with TRBD2. The CDR3 totals 15 residues. Germline V lookup: CDR1 SGHTA, CDR2 FQGNSA. Trimming took 4 bases from V and 4 from J; bases not matched to a gene: 6.